The 8 T cell receptor beta chains below were found in one sample sequenced in a study of CD8+ T cells in alopecia areata. cDNA serving as the sequencing template came from extracted, reverse transcribed RNA. The data were produced by immunoSEQ multiplex PCR, yet TCRdb's version contains in-frame clones alone and is incomplete. Among about 140,000 clones listed, roughly 50% were seen once. The sequenced sample consisted of CD4+ T cells sorted from blood. The origin of the receptors is a human donor in good health.

This clone was seen only a few times. The chain is built from TRBV29-1 and TRBJ1-4; D gene unclear. Germline V lookup: CDR1 SQVTM, CDR2 ANQGSEA. V lost 0 bases and J 10 bases, leaving 9 bases between the germline ends. CDR3 size: 12 residues. CDR3: CSVEDNGRKLFF. As DNA, the CDR3 is TGCAGCGTTGAAGATAACGGGAGAAAACTGTTTTTT.

In its sample, this clone was seen a few times. V and J are TRBV28 and TRBJ2-7; possible D gene TRBD2, 6 bases. CDR3 length equals 14 residues. V dropped 7 bases and J dropped 2 bases, with 15 bases sitting between them. Germline values: CDR1 MDHEN, CDR2 SYDVKM. The CDR3: CASNPDGLTYEQYF. CDR3 DNA: TGTGCCAGCAACCCCGACGGACTAACCTACGAGCAGTACTTC.

This clone has more than one count but fewer than ten. J is TRBJ2-6 and V is TRBV29-1; possibly TRBD2 for D (6 bases). The CDR3 has 17 residues. CDR1 SQVTM and CDR2 ANQGSEA come from the germline V gene. Between the trimmed V and J ends, which lost 3 bases and 4 bases, there was a span of 19 bases. CDR3 in DNA: TGCAGCGTTGAGGTCCGCGGGGAGAGATCCGGGGCCAACGTCCTGACTTTC. Its protein product is CSVEVRGERSGANVLTF. The full variable domain, rest sourced from reference TRBV29-1 and TRBJ2-6, is SAVISQKPSRDICQRGTSLTIQCQVDSQVTMMFWYRQQPGQSLTLIATANQGSEATYESGFVIDKFPISRPNLTFSTLTVSNMSPEDSSIYLCSVEVRGERSGANVLTFGAGSRLTVL.

The table lists this clone with a few counts. The genes are TRBV29-1 and TRBJ1-2; tentative D call: TRBD1 (5 bases). This CDR3 contains 15 residues. Trimming shortened V by 3 bases and J by 7 bases, and 21 bases separated the two germline ends. Germline CDR1 SQVTM, CDR2 ANQGSEA. The CDR3 DNA reads TGCAGCGTTGATAACCTTACAGGTCCTCGATTTGGCTACACCTTC. It codes for CSVDNLTGPRFGYTF.

V and J are TRBV29-1 and TRBJ1-4; 10 bases are a match to TRBD1. The V gene end was trimmed by 5 bases and the J gene end by 12 bases; junction bases not matched to a gene: 9. Germline lookup yields CDR1 SQVTM and CDR2 ANQGSEA. This CDR3 comprises 13 residues. The CDR3 sequence: CSVRGDRGRELFF. CDR3 DNA sequence: TGCAGCGTTCGCGGGGACAGGGGAAGGGAACTGTTTTTT.

This rearrangement joins TRBV29-1 to TRBJ1-5; a weak D match, TRBD1 (5 bases). The germline gives CDR1 SQVTM, CDR2 ANQGSEA. The germline V and J ends were trimmed by 4 bases and 4 bases, with 8 bases remaining between them. CDR3 length: 12 residues. The chain's CDR3 is CSVGWGNQPQHF. As DNA, the CDR3 is TGCAGCGTTGGTTGGGGGAATCAGCCCCAGCATTTT.

The rearrangement links TRBV5-1 to TRBJ2-3; D uncertain. The germline V gene has CDR1 SGHRS and CDR2 YFSETQ. Trimming took 4 bases from V and 5 from J, leaving 14 bases between them. This CDR3 has 14 residues. The CDR3 region is CASSKPTTGDTQYF. The CDR3 DNA is TGCGCCAGCAGCAAACCCACGACCGGAGATACGCAGTATTTT.

About this clone itself: The sample carries other DNA sequences with the same CDR3. The chain is built from TRBV9 and TRBJ2-6; TRBD2 aligns across 13 bases. The length of the CDR3 is 18 residues. CDR1 is SGDLS and CDR2 is YYNGEE in the germline V gene. Unmatched junction bases numbered 4, after V lost 4 bases and J lost 0 bases. The CDR3 loop is CASSPRLAGGSGANVLTF. The CDR3 DNA follows: TGTGCCAGCAGCCCGCGACTAGCGGGAGGCTCTGGGGCCAACGTCCTGACTTTC.